The 30 T cell receptor beta chains below come from one sample, sequenced in a study of radiation and T cells in renal cell carcinoma. Regarding time point: blood 2 weeks post-SBRT. Described treatment: 15 Gy SBRT to primary tumor, nephrectomy 4 weeks later. Produced via immunoSEQ multiplex PCR; TCRdb's table is partial and in-frame only. The data hold about 120,000 clones, with about four fifths observed a single time. The starting material was blood, obtained from a patient whose treatment included radiotherapy and nephrectomy. The receptors were gathered from a man in his fifties or sixties with renal cell carcinoma.

The chain couples TRBV2 to TRBJ2-7; D is ambiguous. Looked up from germline, CDR1 is SNHLY and CDR2 is FYNNEI. The CDR3 spans 13 residues. Trimming shortened V by 7 bases and J by 0 bases, and 10 bases separated the two germline ends. CDR3: CASTYRGSYEQYF. DNA of the CDR3: TGTGCCAGCACATATCGCGGCTCCTACGAGCAGTACTTC.

The rearrangement uses TRBV6-6 and TRBJ1-5; 7 bases match TRBD1. Losses at the gene ends were 4 bases for V and 7 bases for J; bases not matched to a gene: 4. CDR3 length: 13 residues. The V gene's germline CDR1 is MNHNY and CDR2 SVGAGI (reference sequence). CDR3 protein: CASSSRGEQPQHF. CDR3 DNA: TGTGCCAGCAGTTCCAGGGGGGAACAGCCCCAGCATTTT.

This clone was observed a single time. The chain links TRBV10-3 to TRBJ1-4; unclear D gene. CDR3 length equals 15 residues. The V end lost 0 bases, the J end lost 4 bases, and 9 bases lay between the germline ends. Germline values: CDR1 ENHRY, CDR2 SYGVKD. This chain's CDR3 is CAISESRTDNEKLFF. CDR3 bases: TGTGCCATCAGTGAGTCTCGGACGGATAATGAAAAACTGTTTTTT.

The genes are TRBV4-3 and TRBJ1-1, with D perhaps matching TRBD1 (5 bases). Germline CDR1 reads LGHNA; CDR2 reads YSLEER. The CDR3 is made up of 13 amino acids. Trimming left V 6 bases short and J 3 bases short, with 11 bases between. CDR3 bases: TGCGCCAGCAGTCATCAGGGCGACACTGAAGCTTTCTTT. It is translated as CASSHQGDTEAFF.

V usage is TRBV9 and J usage is TRBJ1-1; no firm D call. From germline, CDR1 is SGDLS and CDR2 YYNGEE. V lost 3 bases and J lost 1, with 16 bases in between. CDR3 length: 16 residues. As DNA, the CDR3 is TGTGCCAGCAGCGATTCCACAGACATACGGAACACTGAAGCTTTCTTT. This sequence encodes CASSDSTDIRNTEAFF.

The chain joins TRBV29-1 to TRBJ1-1; no firm D call. Germline V gene sequence: CDR1 SQVTM, CDR2 ANQGSEA. V lost 3 bases and J 0 bases, leaving 11 bases between the germline ends. The CDR3 totals 14 residues. The CDR3 spells CSVEGRLMNTEAFF. The CDR3 DNA sequence: TGCAGCGTTGAGGGCAGGTTGATGAACACTGAAGCTTTCTTT.

The chain is built from TRBV10-3 and TRBJ1-2, with D uncertain. CDR3 length: 14 residues. V was clipped by 3 bases and J by 6 bases, with 14 bases between them. Germline CDR1 reads ENHRY; CDR2 reads SYGVKD. CDR3 nucleotide sequence: TGTGCCATCAGTGAAGTGGTAAGGGAGAATGGCTACACCTTC. Protein product: CAISEVVRENGYTF.

The chain couples TRBV7-8 to TRBJ1-6; 9 bases line up with TRBD1. J gave up 11 bases and V 5 bases, and 7 bases lay outside the gene matches. Germline CDR1 SGHVS, CDR2 FQNEAQ. This CDR3 is built from 14 residues. The CDR3 spells CASSPRDREPPLHF. In DNA form, the CDR3 reads TGTGCCAGCAGCCCCCGGGACAGGGAACCACCCCTCCACTTT. The whole variable domain, remainder taken from reference TRBV7-8 and TRBJ1-6, is GAGVSQSPRYKVAKRGQDVALRCDPISGHVSLFWYQQALGQGPEFLTYFQNEAQLDKSGLPSDRFFAERPEGSVSTLKIQRTQQEDSAVYLCASSPRDREPPLHFGNGTRLTVT.

The rearrangement links TRBV28 to TRBJ1-4, with D possibly TRBD1 on 5 matching bases. CDR3 size: 14 residues. The germline V gene has CDR1 MDHEN and CDR2 SYDVKM. V lost 1 base, J lost 8 bases, and 11 bases lay in between. As DNA, the CDR3 is TGTGCCAGCAGTTTATTCTATGGGGGAGAAAAACTGTTTTTT. Its protein is CASSLFYGGEKLFF. Looking up the rest from reference TRBV28 and TRBJ1-4 gives the full variable domain: DVKVTQSSRYLVKRTGEKVFLECVQDMDHENMFWYRQDPGLGLRLIYFSYDVKMKEKGDIPEGYSVSREKKERFSLILESASTNQTSMYLCASSLFYGGEKLFFGSGTQLSVL.

The chain recombines TRBV10-3 with TRBJ1-2, with TRBD1 matching over 12 bases. CDR3 length: 18 residues. The junction had 16 bases not matched to a gene; V was cut back by 7 bases and J by 4 bases. Germline values: CDR1 ENHRY, CDR2 SYGVKD. For the CDR3, the DNA is TGTGCCATCACCGACGTCCCGGGACAGGGGGCGCAGGGCTATGGCTACACCTTC. Translated: CAITDVPGQGAQGYGYTF.

The chain couples TRBV5-1 to TRBJ1-3; 8 bases are a match to TRBD1. The V and J ends lost 3 bases and 7 bases, in that order; junction bases with no gene match: 6. The length of the CDR3 is 14 residues. Germline CDR1 and CDR2: SGHRS and YFSETQ. The CDR3 reads CASSYWTGSNTIYF. CDR3 nucleotides: TGCGCCAGCAGCTACTGGACAGGGAGCAACACCATATATTTT. Full variable domain (outside the CDR3, taken from reference TRBV5-1 and TRBJ1-3): KAGVTQTPRYLIKTRGQQVTLSCSPISGHRSVSWYQQTPGQGLQFLFEYFSETQRNKGNFPGRFSGRQFSNSRSEMNVSTLELGDSALYLCASSYWTGSNTIYFGEGSWLTVV.

The chain recombines TRBV18 with TRBJ1-4, with TRBD1 as a possible D gene (6 bases). Germline V CDR1 and CDR2: KGHSH, LQKENI. V lost 2 bases, J lost 3 bases, and 10 bases lay in between. The CDR3 loop spans 15 amino acids. As DNA, the CDR3 is TGTGCCAGCTCACCATTAGGGACACCTAATGAAAAACTGTTTTTT. This gives the protein CASSPLGTPNEKLFF.

This clone was picked up one time. The J gene is TRBJ2-7, the V gene TRBV5-1; 7 bases align to TRBD2. V was pared by 4 bases and J by 2 bases, with 6 bases of the junction left unmatched. This CDR3 comprises 14 residues. Germline V gene lookup returns CDR1 SGHRS and CDR2 YFSETQ. The CDR3 region is CASSGGSQTYEQYF. The CDR3, as DNA: TGCGCCAGCAGCGGCGGGAGCCAGACCTACGAGCAGTACTTC.

The chain combines TRBV2 with TRBJ2-2, with a tentative D call TRBD1 (5 bases). The CDR3 is 16 residues long. Between the trimmed V and J ends, which lost 3 bases and 3 bases, there was a span of 14 bases. Per germline, CDR1 SNHLY and CDR2 FYNNEI. The CDR3 DNA follows: TGTGCCAGCAGTGATAGCAGGGTCGGACACACCGGGGAGCTGTTTTTT. Translated: CASSDSRVGHTGELFF.

The V call is TRBV2, the J call TRBJ2-2, with a tentative D call TRBD1 (7 bases). Germline CDR1 is SNHLY and CDR2 is FYNNEI. V was pared by 3 bases and J by 4 bases, with 9 bases between. The CDR3 has 14 residues. CDR3 sequence reads: CASSEQGGTGELFF. CDR3 bases: TGTGCCAGCAGTGAGCAGGGGGGCACCGGGGAGCTGTTTTTT.

This chain joins TRBV6-4 and TRBJ1-6; the D gene is possibly TRBD1 (6 bases). The CDR3 length is 14 residues. Looked up from germline, CDR1 is MRHNA and CDR2 is SNTAGT. V lost 5 bases, J lost 7 bases, and 12 bases lay in between. CDR3 in DNA: TGTGCCAGCAGTCGGACAGTCTCAAATTCACCCCTCCACTTT. It is translated as CASSRTVSNSPLHF.

This clone is a singleton in its sample. The CDR3 loop is CASSPGTYEQYF. In DNA, the CDR3 is TGTGCCAGCAGCCCTGGAACCTACGAGCAGTACTTC. J is TRBJ2-7 and V is TRBV7-2; no firm D call. This CDR3 is built from 12 residues. CDR1 is SGHTA, CDR2 FQGNSA, per germline. Trimming cost V 5 bases and J 2 bases, with 7 bases left between them.

This chain links TRBV11-2 with TRBJ2-7; possibly TRBD2 for D (5 bases). The V and J ends lost 5 bases and 4 bases respectively, with 6 bases between them. The CDR3 covers 11 residues. CDR1 is SGHAT and CDR2 is FQNNGV in the germline V gene. This CDR3 is CASSPGYEQYF. The CDR3 DNA reads as TGTGCCAGCAGCCCGGGGTACGAGCAGTACTTC.

The chain recombines TRBV5-1 with TRBJ2-5; D might be TRBD2 (6 bases). Trimming shortened V by 2 bases and J by 5 bases, and 13 bases separated the two germline ends. CDR1 is SGHRS and CDR2 is YFSETQ in the germline V gene. CDR3 size: 14 residues. The CDR3 sequence: CASSLWGGGETQYF. CDR3 DNA: TGCGCCAGCAGCTTATGGGGAGGTGGGGAGACCCAGTACTTC.

V usage is TRBV6-6 and J usage is TRBJ2-7; 9 bases are a match to TRBD1. The CDR3 is 16 residues long. V dropped 6 bases and J dropped 7; count of bases not matched to a gene: 16. CDR1 is MNHNY, CDR2 SVGAGI, per germline (reference sequence). CDR3 region: CASRGRTGDESREQYF. The CDR3 DNA reads TGTGCCAGCAGGGGACGGACAGGGGATGAATCTAGGGAGCAGTACTTC.

The chain uses TRBV7-2 and TRBJ1-4, with unresolved D. The CDR3 consists of 14 residues. Trimming removed 6 bases from V and 8 bases from J, with 16 bases in between. Germline V lookup: CDR1 SGHTA, CDR2 FQGNSA. CDR3 in amino acids: CASSPSGGSEKLFF. CDR3 bases: TGTGCCAGCAGTCCCTCCGGAGGCAGCGAAAAACTGTTTTTT.

V and J are TRBV4-2 and TRBJ1-4, with TRBD1 matching over 7 bases. The CDR3 is 14 residues long. Germline CDR1 LGHNA, CDR2 YNFKEQ. After removal of 4 bases from V and 6 bases from J, the junction contained 5 bases not matched to a gene. The CDR3 loop is CASSPGGGDEKLFF. In nucleotides, the CDR3 is TGTGCCAGCAGCCCAGGAGGGGGCGATGAAAAACTGTTTTTT.

This CDR3 reads CASSQVGTSGYEQYF. CDR3 DNA: TGTGCCAGCAGCCAAGTGGGGACTAGCGGGTACGAGCAGTACTTC. The chain couples TRBV4-2 to TRBJ2-7; TRBD2 agrees at 12 bases. Germline V lookup: CDR1 LGHNA, CDR2 YNFKEQ. CDR3 length equals 15 residues. Trimming took 1 base from V and 4 from J; bases not matched to a gene: 2.

A word on this clone: At one of its ends the junction is not consistent with the germline gene, which may arise from a read error. The V call is TRBV7-7, the J call TRBJ1-5; 8 bases are a match to TRBD1. Germline CDR1 and CDR2: SSHAT and FNYEAQ (reference sequence). This CDR3 has 16 amino acids. This CDR3 is CASSYRMGQANQPQHF. The CDR3 bases are TGTGCTAGCAGTTATCGCATGGGACAGGCGAATCAGCCCCAGCATTTT. Complete variable domain (other parts from reference TRBV7-7 and TRBJ1-5): GAGVSQSPRYKVTKRGQDVTLRCDPISSHATLYWYQQALGQGPEFLTYFNYEAQPDKSGLPSDRFSAERPEGSISTLTIQRTEQRDSAMYRCASSYRMGQANQPQHFGDGTRLSIL.

V usage is TRBV4-3 and J usage is TRBJ2-7, with D hard to call. Germline values: CDR1 LGHNA, CDR2 YSLEER. The CDR3 covers 15 residues. V lost 4 bases, J lost 0 bases, and 13 bases lay in between. Written as DNA, the CDR3 is TGCGCCAGCAGCCCCCGGTGGGAAGACTCCTACGAGCAGTACTTC. It is translated as CASSPRWEDSYEQYF.

The chain's CDR3 is CASSVGIAGGRETQYF. DNA for the CDR3: TGTGCCAGCAGCGTAGGGATAGCGGGGGGGAGGGAGACCCAGTACTTC. The chain couples TRBV9 to TRBJ2-5; TRBD2 agrees at 11 bases. CDR1 is SGDLS and CDR2 is YYNGEE in the germline V gene. The CDR3 has 16 residues. Unmatched junction bases numbered 6, after V lost 0 bases and J lost 5 bases.

The genes are TRBV7-2 and TRBJ2-1; D remains ambiguous. The V end was cut by 6 bases, the J end by 0 bases, with 12 bases between. The germline gives CDR1 SGHTA, CDR2 FQGNSA. The CDR3 contains 15 residues. CDR3 region: CASRQRRNSYNEQFF. In nucleotides, the CDR3 is TGTGCCAGCAGGCAGCGTAGGAACTCCTACAATGAGCAGTTCTTC.

The rearrangement uses TRBV7-6 and TRBJ2-1, with TRBD1 identical over 8 bases. The CDR3 has 16 residues. The ends lost 3 bases at V and 3 bases at J; junction bases unmatched: 7. CDR1 and CDR2 (germline): SGHVS, FNYEAQ. CDR3 amino acids: CASSFGGTGYYNEQFF. DNA of the CDR3: TGTGCCAGCAGCTTTGGGGGGACAGGATACTACAATGAGCAGTTCTTC.

The rearrangement links TRBV9 to TRBJ2-7; D remains unclear. This CDR3 has 12 residues. The germline V gene encodes CDR1 SGDLS and CDR2 YYNGEE. V was trimmed by 2 bases and J by 7 bases, leaving 10 bases between them. This CDR3 reads CASSVQDGEQYF. CDR3 DNA sequence: TGTGCCAGCAGCGTCCAGGACGGGGAGCAGTACTTC.

The J gene is TRBJ1-3, the V gene TRBV9; D is uncertain. From germline, CDR1 is SGDLS and CDR2 YYNGEE. Trimming pared 0 bases from V and 4 bases from J, leaving 14 bases between. The CDR3 covers 16 residues. The CDR3: CASSVGATEMGNTIYF. The CDR3 nucleotides are TGTGCCAGCAGCGTAGGGGCGACGGAGATGGGAAACACCATATATTTT.